Listed here are 5 T cell receptor beta chains from one sample, sequenced in a study of blood T cell repertoires in COVID-19. Here immunoSEQ multiplex PCR was the method, and the copy in TCRdb shows in-frame clones only, minus some. The table has 350,000 to 400,000 clones, around 87% seen once; the top ten hold more than 0.85%. Source material: PBMCs or T cells enriched from blood (not recorded which). The receptors originated from a woman between 25 and 40 years old with acute COVID-19.

This clone was found once. The chain couples TRBV9 to TRBJ1-4; D call uncertain. CDR1 is SGDLS, CDR2 YYNGEE, per germline. This CDR3 contains 15 residues. V gave up 4 bases and J gave up 8 bases, with 18 bases separating them. The CDR3 nucleotides read TGTGCCAGCAGCCGCGCGGGGAGGGTAGGGGAAAAACTGTTTTTT. Its protein product is CASSRAGRVGEKLFF.

The CDR3, as DNA: TGTGCCAGCAGCCATCCTGGGGCAGGGGTTACCTACGAGCAGTACTTC. Amino acids: CASSHPGAGVTYEQYF. This chain joins TRBV11-2 and TRBJ2-7; D perhaps matches TRBD1 (6 bases). This CDR3 is 16 amino acids long. Germline CDR1 SGHAT, CDR2 FQNNGV. Trimming took off 5 bases at V and 2 bases at J, with 19 bases between the two ends.

This chain links TRBV25-1 with TRBJ2-6, with D perhaps TRBD2 (5 bases). Germline V CDR1 and CDR2: MGHDK, SYGVNS. The germline V and J ends were trimmed by 7 bases and 2 bases, with 18 bases remaining between them. This CDR3 comprises 17 residues. This CDR3 reads CASMGLGGLTGANVLTF. The CDR3, as DNA: TGTGCCAGCATGGGATTGGGCGGACTGACTGGGGCCAACGTCCTGACTTTC.

The chain couples TRBV9 to TRBJ2-1, with TRBD2 matching 12 bases. V trimming: 1 base; J trimming: 7 bases; junction bases outside the gene matches: 9. The CDR3 runs 17 residues. Germline CDR1 reads SGDLS; CDR2 reads YYNGEE. The CDR3 region is CASSVWLAGGPGNEQFF. The CDR3 nucleotides are TGTGCCAGCAGCGTATGGCTAGCGGGGGGGCCCGGGAATGAGCAGTTCTTC.

The DNA for the CDR3 is TGCAGTGCTAGTACAGCATCCTACGAGCAGTACTTC. This gives the protein CSASTASYEQYF. V and J are TRBV20-1 and TRBJ2-7; D remains ambiguous. Germline CDR1 DFQATT, CDR2 SNEGSKA (reference sequence). V lost 3 bases and J 1 base, leaving 7 bases between the germline ends. There are 12 residues in the CDR3.